This TCR beta chain was captured by sequencing in a study of identical twins. Regarding the study as a whole: Excess sharing by twins proved weaker in beta out-of-frame sequences. Models predicted too little out-of-frame TCR alpha sharing in monozygotic twins.

With no exceptions, donors were healthy Caucasians. TCRdb re-analysed the 5' RACE reads in MiXCR, keeping a single row per CDR3 protein. This sample yields about 530,000 distinct CDR3 sequences, of which about 20% are seen a single time; 0.48% belongs to the top ten. With V trimmed by 4 bases and J by 5 bases, 2 bases remained unmatched. CDR3 length equals 13 residues. CDR1 and CDR2 from the germline V gene are SGHRS and YFSETQ. As for this clonotype: What it binds is not known.

These data are also associated with another study on yellow fever vaccine responses in identical twins. According to that study: Twin vaccine T cell responses reportedly seemed partly convergent, partly personalized.

The sequencing input was CD4+ T cells sorted from blood. This receptor was obtained from a young woman in good health. J is TRBJ1-5 and V is TRBV5-1, with TRBD1 identical over 8 bases. CDR3 DNA sequence: TGCGCCAGCAGCCTGGGACAGGATCAGCCCCAGCATTTT. Its translation: CASSLGQDQPQHF.